A selection of T cell receptor beta chains follows, all from one sample in a study of CD8 T cells in ankylosing spondylitis. TCRdb analysed the 5' RACE reads with MiXCR anew, one entry per CDR3 protein. The sample carries 200,000 to 300,000 distinct CDR3 sequences, approximately 10% recorded once. What was sequenced was blood, either unsorted or a sorted T cell fraction (not recorded which). These receptors were collected from a male donor with ankylosing spondylitis or in good health (not recorded which). CDR3s include the opening cysteine and the closing phenylalanine or tryptophan. A D gene is named only where the DNA matches it firmly. Clone sizes are given selectively: once, few, many, or a class where the clone is expanded.

-	many	TRBV20-1	TRBJ1-3	TGCAGTGCCGCCCAGGGAAACACCATATATTTT	CSAAQGNTIYF
-	many	TRBV21-1	TRBJ2-2	TGTGCCAGCAGCCCCCCCTTACAGGGTGGAAACACCGGGGAGCTGTTTTTT	CASSPPLQGGNTGELFF
-	many	TRBV11-2	TRBJ1-6	TGTGCCAGCAGCTTAAAGCGGACTCTGGGGTTGAATCCCCTCCACTTT	CASSLKRTLGLNPLHF
-	many	TRBV10-3	TRBJ2-5	TGTGCCATCAGTGAGCGGGGCCTCGGGCAGGAGACCCAGTACTTC	CAISERGLGQETQYF
-	many	TRBV12-3/TRBV12-4	TRBJ1-5	TGTGCCGCGGACGGTCAGCCCCAGCATTTT	CAADGQPQHF
-	many	TRBV20-1	TRBJ1-3	TGCAGTGCCCCGATGGGCCCCTGGTCTGGAAACACCATATATTTT	CSAPMGPWSGNTIYF
TRBD1	many	TRBV11-2	TRBJ1-2	TGTGCCAGCAGCTTGGACCCGACAGGGGCCGATGGCTACACCTTC	CASSLDPTGADGYTF
TRBD1	-	TRBV2	TRBJ2-7	TGTGCCAGCAAAGGACAGGACAGCTCCTACGAGCAGTACTTC	CASKGQDSSYEQYF
-	few	TRBV7-8	TRBJ2-6	TGTGCCAGCAGCTTAGACAGGCATATCTTTCCTTACTCTGGGGCCAACGTCCTGACTTTC	CASSLDRHIFPYSGANVLTF
TRBD2	many	TRBV3-1	TRBJ2-1	TGTGCCAGCAGCCAATTTAGCGGGAGAGTCTACAATGAGCAGTTCTTC	CASSQFSGRVYNEQFF
-	many	TRBV5-1	TRBJ2-1	TGCGCCAGCAGCTTGGTAAGGGACGCGATTCACCCCAACTCCTACAATGAGCAGTTCTTC	CASSLVRDAIHPNSYNEQFF
-	many	TRBV20-1	TRBJ2-5	TGCAGTGCTAGAACAGCCGGTGAGACCCAGTACTTC	CSARTAGETQYF
-	many	TRBV15	TRBJ1-5	TGTGCCACCAGCAGCCTGCAGACAGTTAGCAATCAGCCCCAGCATTTT	CATSSLQTVSNQPQHF
TRBD2	-	TRBV24-1	TRBJ2-7	TGTGCCACCAGTGAACTGACTAGCGGGCCGTCCTACGAGCAGTACTTC	CATSELTSGPSYEQYF
TRBD2	many	TRBV20-1	TRBJ2-3	TGCAGTGCCCTCCCACTAGCGGGGAGAATAGATACGCAGTATTTT	CSALPLAGRIDTQYF
-	many	TRBV3-1	TRBJ2-1	TGTGCCAGCAGCCAAGTTGGCCTCGGGGTGGATGAGCAGTTCTTC	CASSQVGLGVDEQFF
-	few	TRBV12-3/TRBV12-4	TRBJ1-1	TGTGCCAGCAGTCCCGTTCAGGTCCAATCGGGCACTGAAGCTTTCTTT	CASSPVQVQSGTEAFF
-	-	TRBV3-1	TRBJ2-7	TGTGCCAGCAGCCCTCCATGGCAGTCCTACGAGCAGTACTTC	CASSPPWQSYEQYF
-	many	TRBV30	TRBJ1-4	TGTGCCGCCATCCCGGGGCTCGGGGAAAAACTGTTTTTT	CAAIPGLGEKLFF
TRBD2	few	TRBV14	TRBJ2-1	TGTGCCAGCAGCCCAAGCGGGAGGTTCAATGAGCAGTTCTTC	CASSPSGRFNEQFF
TRBD2	many	TRBV5-1	TRBJ2-1	TGCGCCAGCAGCTTGAATGCGGGAGCCTACAATGAGCAGTTCTTC	CASSLNAGAYNEQFF
-	many	TRBV5-1	TRBJ2-5	TGCGCCAGCAGCTTGCGGGACCTTCGAGAGACCCAGTACTTC	CASSLRDLRETQYF
-	many	TRBV7-9	TRBJ2-3	TGTGCCAGCAGCTTAGAGGTAGATACGCAGTATTTT	CASSLEVDTQYF
-	many	TRBV20-1	TRBJ2-1	TGCAGTGCTAGCGGGGACTCTTACTACAATGAGCAGTTCTTC	CSASGDSYYNEQFF
TRBD1	few	TRBV27	TRBJ2-7	TGTGCCAGCAGTTGGGGACAGTCGACCTACGAGCAGTACTTC	CASSWGQSTYEQYF
-	-	TRBV2	TRBJ1-1	TGTGCCAGCAGATCCCGGACAGAAACGAACACTGAAGCTTTCTTT	CASRSRTETNTEAFF
-	many	TRBV27	TRBJ2-1	TGTGCCAGCAGACAACGGACCGGGACTCTCACGCTGGATGAGCAGTTCTTC	CASRQRTGTLTLDEQFF
TRBD1	-	TRBV5-6	TRBJ2-2	TGTGCCAGCAGCAGCCCCGGGACAGGGGCCCCCGGGGAGCTGTTTTTT	CASSSPGTGAPGELFF
-	-	TRBV20-1	TRBJ2-6	TGCAGTGCTAGAGACGCCTTATTCTCTGGGGCCAACGTCCTGACTTTC	CSARDALFSGANVLTF
TRBD2	many	TRBV20-1	TRBJ2-1	TGCAGTGGTGGAGCGGGAGGTATTGATGAGCAGTTCTTC	CSGGAGGIDEQFF
TRBD1	many	TRBV20-1	TRBJ1-5	TGCAGTGCTAGTGGGGACAGGAGGAATCAGCCCCAGCATTTT	CSASGDRRNQPQHF
-	many	TRBV20-1	TRBJ2-5	TGCAGTGCTAGCGGAGGGGAGACCCAGTACTTC	CSASGGETQYF
-	many	TRBV29-1	TRBJ2-3	TGCACCTACCAATGGGGAGATACGCAGTATTTT	CTYQWGDTQYF
TRBD1	many	TRBV5-1	TRBJ1-1	TGCGCCAGCTGCCTGGGACAGGGGAACACTGAAGCTTTCTTT	CASCLGQGNTEAFF
TRBD2	many	TRBV20-1	TRBJ2-4	TGCAGTGCTAGAAGGCGGGGGGGGAGAAACATTCAGTACTTC	CSARRRGGRNIQYF
-	many	TRBV4-1	TRBJ2-3	TGCGCCAGCAGCCATGAAACCGCGAGCACAGATACGCAGTATTTT	CASSHETASTDTQYF
TRBD1	-	TRBV4-2	TRBJ1-1	TGTGCCAGCAGCCCTGCCGGGGACAGGGGGACTGAAGCTTTCTTT	CASSPAGDRGTEAFF
TRBD1	many	TRBV12-3/TRBV12-4	TRBJ2-6	TGTGCCAGCAGGACAGGGGCTGGGGCCAACGTCCTGACTTTC	CASRTGAGANVLTF
-	many	TRBV10-1	TRBJ2-1	TGCGCCAGCAGTGAGTCGGGCAGGGCAAATGAGCAGTTCTTC	CASSESGRANEQFF
-	many	TRBV10-3	TRBJ2-3	TGTGCCATCAGTGAGTCCAGCGTCGATACGCAGTATTTT	CAISESSVDTQYF
TRBD2	-	TRBV3-1	TRBJ2-1	TGTGCCAGCAGCCAAGTAACTAGCGGGAGGTCGGGGCAATACAATGAGCAGTTCTTC	CASSQVTSGRSGQYNEQFF
-	-	TRBV7-9	TRBJ2-7	TGTGCCAGCAGCTTAGCTACCTACGAGCAGTACTTC	CASSLATYEQYF
-	many	TRBV10-3	TRBJ1-3	TGTGCCATCAGTCCCACCGAAAGCGTCAACACCATATATTTT	CAISPTESVNTIYF
-	many	TRBV4-2	TRBJ1-2	TGTGCCAGCAGCCAAGAATCCTGGGACGGCTTCTATGGCTACACCTTC	CASSQESWDGFYGYTF
TRBD2	many	TRBV7-2	TRBJ2-1	TGTGCCAGCAGCTTAGCGCGGGCGGGGGGGCACAATGAGCAGTTCTTC	CASSLARAGGHNEQFF
-	many	TRBV5-1	TRBJ1-1	TGCGCCAGCAGCTTGCAAAACCGGGCGGGGGAAGCTTTCTTT	CASSLQNRAGEAFF
-	few	TRBV12-3/TRBV12-4	TRBJ2-5	TGTGCCAGCAGCGATACCGGGGGCCAGTACTTC	CASSDTGGQYF
-	many	TRBV12-5	TRBJ2-7	TGTGCTAGTGGTCTGAATCTTCCGGCGCAGCAGTACTTC	CASGLNLPAQQYF
TRBD2	-	TRBV30	TRBJ2-1	TGTGCCTGGAGTGGGGGACTAGCGGGAGAAGCTGAGCAGTTCTTC	CAWSGGLAGEAEQFF
-	-	TRBV7-9	TRBJ1-2	TGTGCCAGCAGCTTAGCAGTCGGAACCTATGGCTACACCTTC	CASSLAVGTYGYTF
-	many	TRBV25-1	TRBJ1-2	TGTGCCAGCAGTGAATCACCCGGGCTCTATGGCTACACCTTC	CASSESPGLYGYTF
-	many	TRBV7-9	TRBJ2-1	TGTGCCAGCAGCTTAGGGGGGGCTAACTACAATGAGCAGTTCTTC	CASSLGGANYNEQFF
-	many	TRBV20-1	TRBJ1-5	TGCAGTGCTAGTGATGGACCGCCGGGGTGGCCCCAGCATTTT	CSASDGPPGWPQHF